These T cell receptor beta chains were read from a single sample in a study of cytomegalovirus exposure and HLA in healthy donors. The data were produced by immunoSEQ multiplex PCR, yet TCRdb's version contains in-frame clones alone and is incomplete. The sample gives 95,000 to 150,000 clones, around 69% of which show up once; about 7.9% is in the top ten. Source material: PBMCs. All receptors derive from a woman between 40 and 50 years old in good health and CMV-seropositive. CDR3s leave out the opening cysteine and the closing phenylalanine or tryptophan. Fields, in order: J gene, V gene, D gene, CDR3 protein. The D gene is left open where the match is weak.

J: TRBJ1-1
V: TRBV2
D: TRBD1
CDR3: ASIPGQGNTEAF

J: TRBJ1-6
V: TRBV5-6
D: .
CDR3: ASSLAGRDSPLH

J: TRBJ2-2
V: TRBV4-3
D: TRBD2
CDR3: ASSQGASGGYPGELF

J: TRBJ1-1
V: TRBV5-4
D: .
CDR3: ASSLEQGSTEAF

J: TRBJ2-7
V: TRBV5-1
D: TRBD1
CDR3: ASSLTTGTVGYEQY

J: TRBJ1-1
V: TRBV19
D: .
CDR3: ASSMRVEAEAF

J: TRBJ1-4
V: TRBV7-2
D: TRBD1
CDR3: ASSLTAGGYGNEKLF

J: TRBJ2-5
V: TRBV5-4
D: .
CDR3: ASSLRHGQETQY

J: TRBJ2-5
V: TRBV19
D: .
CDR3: ATRGDSQETQY

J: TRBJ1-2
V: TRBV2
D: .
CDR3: ASKRDNNYGYT

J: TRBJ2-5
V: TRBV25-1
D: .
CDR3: ASSEEAGRETQY

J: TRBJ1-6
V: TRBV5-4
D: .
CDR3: ASSTVQGMDSPLH

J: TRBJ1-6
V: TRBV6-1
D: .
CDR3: ASRKVVENSPLH

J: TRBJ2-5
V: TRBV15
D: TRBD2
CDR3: ATSRGVAGVIQETQY

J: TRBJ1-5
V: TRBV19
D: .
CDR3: ASRRTDSLGQPQH

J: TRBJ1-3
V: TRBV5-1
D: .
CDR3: ASSSDNSGNTIY

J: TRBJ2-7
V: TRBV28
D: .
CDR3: ASSRTGDYEQY

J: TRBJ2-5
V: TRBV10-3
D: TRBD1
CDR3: AISGDRGGETQY

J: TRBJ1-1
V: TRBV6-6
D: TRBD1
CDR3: ASSHDRGVLNTEAF

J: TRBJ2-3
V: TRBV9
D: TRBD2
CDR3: ASSVVGEGLAGGRSTDTQY

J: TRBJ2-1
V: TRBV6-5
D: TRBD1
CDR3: ASSYSPGGFYNEQF

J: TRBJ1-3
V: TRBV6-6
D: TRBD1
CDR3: ASSRGGASGNTIY

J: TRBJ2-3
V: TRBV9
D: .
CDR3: ASSVGRGITDTQY

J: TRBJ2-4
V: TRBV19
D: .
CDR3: ASRGPAKNIQY

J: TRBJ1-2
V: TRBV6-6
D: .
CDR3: ASTTHGADYGYT

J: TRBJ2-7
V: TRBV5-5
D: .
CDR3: ASSPGSYEQY

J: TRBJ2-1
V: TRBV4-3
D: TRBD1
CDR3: ASSQEGQGSFNEQF

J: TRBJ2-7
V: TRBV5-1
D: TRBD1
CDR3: ASSSGTGGPSDEQY

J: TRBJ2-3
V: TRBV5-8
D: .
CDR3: ASSTTGYHTDTQY

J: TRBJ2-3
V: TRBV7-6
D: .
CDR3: ASSLTGDTQY

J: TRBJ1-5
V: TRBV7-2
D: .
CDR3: ASSRGPDRRNQPQH

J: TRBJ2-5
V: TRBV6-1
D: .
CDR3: ASSDQLEETQY

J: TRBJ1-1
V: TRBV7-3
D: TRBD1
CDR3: ASSETGAPSEAF

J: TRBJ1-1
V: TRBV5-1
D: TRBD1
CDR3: ASRPQGANTEAF

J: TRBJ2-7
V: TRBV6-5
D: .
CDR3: ASSYSSGSYEQY

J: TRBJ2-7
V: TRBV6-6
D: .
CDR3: ASIPTSGTQSYEQY

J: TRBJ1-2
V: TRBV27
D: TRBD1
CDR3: ASSLHTGGDGYT

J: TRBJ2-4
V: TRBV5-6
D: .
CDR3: ASSPLGGVNIQY

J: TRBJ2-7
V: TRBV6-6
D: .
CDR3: ASSYVAANEQY

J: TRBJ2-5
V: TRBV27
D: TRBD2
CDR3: ASRRTSAETQY

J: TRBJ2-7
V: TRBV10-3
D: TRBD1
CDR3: AISDRDRDYEQY

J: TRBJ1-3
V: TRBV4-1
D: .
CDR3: ASSQGAGRSGNTIY

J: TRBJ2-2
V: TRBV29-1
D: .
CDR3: SVGAGPVNTGELF

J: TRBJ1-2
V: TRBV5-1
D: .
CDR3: ASSLEGQDGYT

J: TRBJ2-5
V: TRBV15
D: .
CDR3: ATSRDLRGTQY

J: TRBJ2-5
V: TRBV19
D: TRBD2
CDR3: ASSATGGTQY

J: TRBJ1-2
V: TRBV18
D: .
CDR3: ASSALLPGGGGYT

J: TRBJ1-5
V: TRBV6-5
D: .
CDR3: ASSNINQPQH

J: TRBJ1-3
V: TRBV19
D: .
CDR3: ATQLGNTIY

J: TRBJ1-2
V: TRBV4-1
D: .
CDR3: ASSLEPAGSYGYT

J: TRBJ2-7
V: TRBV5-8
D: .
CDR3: ASIRQTYEQY

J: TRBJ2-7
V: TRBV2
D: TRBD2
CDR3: ASSGFRTSESYEQY

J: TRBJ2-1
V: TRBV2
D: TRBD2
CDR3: ASSEAWTSGGPSYNEQF

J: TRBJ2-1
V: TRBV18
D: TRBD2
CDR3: ASSPPLAADEQF